This is a list of T cell receptor beta chains from one sample in a study of shared clonotypes between healthy human individuals. Produced via immunoSEQ multiplex PCR; TCRdb's table is partial and in-frame only. The sample carries around 1.6 million clones, 95% to 99% recorded once. Sequenced input: naive CD4+ T cells sorted from blood. The receptors shown here come from a man aged 30 to 39 in good health. The CDR3 runs from the conserved cysteine through the conserved F or W. The D gene is left open where the match is weak. A clone size is listed for some rows: how often the clone was seen (once, few, many), or a class if it is expanded.

.	TRBV28	TRBJ1-4	.	TGTGCCAGCAGTTTAAGGGCCACGAATGAAAAACTGTTTTTT	CASSLRATNEKLFF
.	TRBV30	TRBJ2-2	.	TGTGCCTGGAGTGTACTTAACACCGGGGAGCTGTTTTTT	CAWSVLNTGELFF
TRBD2	TRBV28	TRBJ2-1	.	TGTGCCAGCAGTTTGAACGGACTAGCGGGAGTGAATGAGCAGTTCTTC	CASSLNGLAGVNEQFF
.	TRBV6-5	TRBJ2-3	.	TGTGCCAGCAGTTACGGAGACACACCTGGCACAGATACGCAGTATTTT	CASSYGDTPGTDTQYF
.	TRBV28	TRBJ1-5	once	TGTGCCAGCAGTTTATTAGGTCTTCAGCCCCAGCATTTT	CASSLLGLQPQHF
TRBD2	TRBV5-6	TRBJ2-7	.	TGTGCCAGCACCGGGAGGCGACTAGCCTACGAGCAGTACTTC	CASTGRRLAYEQYF
TRBD1	TRBV7-9	TRBJ2-7	.	TGTGCCAGCAGCCTTGGACAGGGGGCCAACGAGCAGTACTTC	CASSLGQGANEQYF
.	TRBV5-1	TRBJ2-1	.	TGCGCCAGCAGCTCCGGTTTTAGTGAGCAGTTCTTC	CASSSGFSEQFF
.	TRBV18	TRBJ2-7	.	TGTGCCAGCTCAACTGAAGCATACGAGCAGTACTTC	CASSTEAYEQYF
TRBD2	TRBV7-6	TRBJ2-3	.	TGTGCCAGCAGCCTGGTTGTTGGGGCTAGCGGGAGGCCACTCAATACGCAGTATTTT	CASSLVVGASGRPLNTQYF
TRBD2	TRBV6-5	TRBJ2-7	.	TGTGCCAGCAGTTACCGGCGGGAGGCCTACGAGCAGTACTTC	CASSYRREAYEQYF
.	TRBV2	TRBJ2-7	.	TGTGCCAGCAGTGTGCGCAGCTCCAGATTGTGGGAGCAGTACTTC	CASSVRSSRLWEQYF
.	TRBV29-1	TRBJ1-1	once	TGCAGCGTCATTCGGGGCTCCGAGGACACTGAAGCTTTCTTT	CSVIRGSEDTEAFF
.	TRBV14	TRBJ2-3	.	TGTGCCAGCAGCGTGAGGGAGGTAACAGATACGCAGTATTTT	CASSVREVTDTQYF
TRBD1	TRBV4-1	TRBJ2-5	.	TGCGCCAGCAGCCAACTTGATACCCCCGGGACAGGGGTATACTTC	CASSQLDTPGTGVYF
.	TRBV4-3	TRBJ2-7	.	TGCGCCAGCAGCCACCGGGTGGGCAGCTCCTACGAGCAGTACTTC	CASSHRVGSSYEQYF
TRBD2	TRBV4-1	TRBJ2-1	.	TGCGCCAGCAGCCGAACCACACGGCTAGCGGGAGAAACAATTTACAATGAGCAGTTCTTC	CASSRTTRLAGETIYNEQFF
.	TRBV10-2	TRBJ2-2	.	TGCGCCAGCGGTGAGGGAGGACGTACCGGGGAGCTGTTTTTT	CASGEGGRTGELFF
TRBD1	TRBV6-1	TRBJ1-5	.	TGTGCCAGCACGGGGACAGGTGTATCACATCAGCCCCAGCATTTT	CASTGTGVSHQPQHF
TRBD2	TRBV18	TRBJ2-3	.	TGTGCCAGCTCATCTCTAGCGGGAGGGCCGATAGGAGATACGCAGTATTTT	CASSSLAGGPIGDTQYF
.	TRBV28	TRBJ1-5	.	TGTGCCAGCAGTTTTGTGCGAGGCAATCAGCCCCAGCATTTT	CASSFVRGNQPQHF
.	TRBV7-6	TRBJ2-2	.	TGTGCCAGCAGCTTAGGTCTAGTTGGGGAGCTGTTTTTT	CASSLGLVGELFF